The clone carrying this TCR beta chain was detected only a few times. TCR beta CDR3 regions were amplified from RNA transcripts. HTBI-primed first-round RT-PCR preceded second-round multiplex PCR. TCRdb recomputed calls from the multiplex PCR reads with MiXCR, one row per CDR3 protein. Of 560,000 or so distinct CDR3 sequences listed, about 35% were seen once; the top ten hold about 4%. This CDR3 region has 14 residues. The V end was cut by 0 bases, the J end by 5 bases, with 8 bases between. Germline loops: CDR1 SGHRS, CDR2 YFSETQ. The sample originates from a study of Graves' ophthalmopathy and Graves' hyperthyroidism.

The source of this sequence is an adult man with Graves' hyperthyroidism. The sample comprised peripheral blood or thyroid tissue (not recorded which). This chain connects TRBV5-1 to TRBJ1-4; D not resolved. CDR3 loop: CASSLDPGNEKLFF. In nucleotides, the CDR3 is TGCGCCAGCAGCTTGGACCCGGGAAATGAAAAACTGTTTTTT. The variable domain in full, with the rest retrieved from reference TRBV5-1 and TRBJ1-4, is KAGVTQTPRYLIKTRGQQVTLSCSPISGHRSVSWYQQTPGQGLQFLFEYFSETQRNKGNFPGRFSGRQFSNSRSEMNVSTLELGDSALYLCASSLDPGNEKLFFGSGTQLSVL.